The 7 T cell receptor beta chains presented below share a single source sample, sequenced in a study of somatic mutations in cytotoxic T cells in rheumatoid arthritis (dated by TCRdb to the late 2010s). Library generation was performed with the immunoSEQ multiplex PCR assay. TCRdb's version of the immuneACCESS table is confined to in-frame rearrangements and falls short of the full clone set. An unresolved V gene accounts for under half of the shortfall where checked; the remainder is of unknown origin. The sample table contains 15,000 to 20,000 clones; only one count was recorded for around four fifths of them. The ten largest account for approximately 28% of the sample. What was sequenced was CD8+ T cells sorted from blood. The receptors come from an adult with rheumatoid arthritis.

V and J are TRBV10-1 and TRBJ1-4, with 8 bases aligning to TRBD1. The CDR3 consists of 14 residues. V was clipped by 3 bases and J by 6 bases; unmatched bases: 3. Germline V gene sequence: CDR1 WNHNN, CDR2 SYGVQD (reference sequence). This chain's CDR3 is CASSDVTGDEKLFF. The CDR3 region has the DNA TGCGCCAGCAGTGATGTGACAGGGGATGAAAAACTGTTTTTT.

The chain joins TRBV7-9 to TRBJ2-2; TRBD1 might be the D (5 bases). The CDR3 is 15 residues long. From germline, CDR1 is SEHNR and CDR2 FQNEAQ (reference sequence). V lost 3 bases and J 3 bases, leaving 11 bases between the germline ends. CDR3 residues: CASSFGQGDTGELFF. CDR3 DNA: TGTGCCAGCAGCTTCGGCCAGGGCGACACCGGGGAGCTGTTTTTT.

A few counts support this clone. This sequence joins TRBV19 and TRBJ1-1; D remains ambiguous. Trimming stripped 5 bases from V and 6 bases from J, with 13 bases between. The germline V gene has CDR1 LNHDA and CDR2 SQIVND (reference sequence). The CDR3 runs to 13 residues. CDR3: CASSLGVGPEAFF. The CDR3 region has the DNA TGTGCCAGTAGTCTGGGAGTTGGCCCTGAAGCTTTCTTT.

In this sample, this clone turned up once. V and J are TRBV16 and TRBJ1-3; D is possibly TRBD1 (6 bases). Trimming took off 3 bases at V and 0 bases at J, with 6 bases between the two ends. Looked up from germline, CDR1 is KGHSY and CDR2 is FQNENV. The CDR3 runs to 14 residues. CDR3 in amino acids: CASSQDSSGNTIYF. In nucleotides, the CDR3 is TGTGCCAGCAGCCAGGACAGCTCTGGAAACACCATATATTTT.

This rearrangement joins TRBV20-1 to TRBJ2-3; D gene uncertain. CDR3 length: 11 amino acids. Germline CDR1 DFQATT, CDR2 SNEGSKA (reference sequence). Trimming left V 6 bases short and J 6 bases short, with 10 bases between. The DNA of the CDR3 is TGCAGTGCCGTCGCAAGTGATACGCAGTATTTT. This encodes CSAVASDTQYF.

The chain recombines TRBV10-2 with TRBJ1-1, with a tentative D call TRBD1 (5 bases). This CDR3 has 12 residues. V gave up 8 bases and J gave up 4 bases, with 11 bases separating them. Per germline, CDR1 WSHSY and CDR2 SAAADI. CDR3 DNA: TGCGCCAGCTGGGGGACCGGCACTGAAGCTTTCTTT. Protein sequence: CASWGTGTEAFF.

This chain uses TRBV29-1 with TRBJ2-7; 7 nucleotides align to TRBD2. J lost 2 bases, V lost 4 bases, and 5 bases had no gene match. The CDR3 sequence is 13 residues long. The germline CDR1 and CDR2 sequences are SQVTM and ANQGSEA. The CDR3 loop reads CSVVPTSAYEQYF. In DNA form, the CDR3 reads TGCAGCGTTGTACCCACTAGCGCCTACGAGCAGTACTTC.